These 27 T cell receptor beta chains were sequenced from one sample in a study of blood T cell repertoires in COVID-19. The assay was immunoSEQ multiplex PCR, and TCRdb's table has in-frame clones only and misses some. The sample consists of around 310,000 clones, about 90% of them appearing once. Sequencing used PBMCs or T cells enriched from blood (not recorded which). The receptor set was obtained from a woman aged 25 to 45 who had recovered from COVID-19.

V usage is TRBV5-1 and J usage is TRBJ1-2; D is ambiguous. The ends were cut back, 3 bases at V and 6 bases at J, with 9 bases in the middle. CDR1 is SGHRS, CDR2 YFSETQ, per germline. The CDR3 is 12 residues long. CDR3 DNA: TGCGCCAGCAGCTCTTATTCGGATGGCTACACCTTC. It codes for CASSSYSDGYTF.

This chain links TRBV18 with TRBJ1-3, with D perhaps matching TRBD1 (5 bases). Trimming removed 6 bases at V and 4 bases at J, with 10 bases between. The CDR3 spans 13 residues. Germline CDR1 KGHSH, CDR2 LQKENI. The CDR3 is CASSPQGGNTIYF. The DNA for the CDR3 is TGTGCCAGCTCCCCCCAGGGCGGAAACACCATATATTTT. Filled out from reference TRBV18 and TRBJ1-3, the complete variable domain reads NAGVMQNPRHLVRRRGQEARLRCSPMKGHSHVYWYRQLPEEGLKFMVYLQKENIIDESGMPKERFSAEFPKEGPSILRIQQVVRGDSAAYFCASSPQGGNTIYFGEGSWLTVV.

This chain uses TRBV4-1 with TRBJ1-1; no reliable D call. CDR1 MGHRA and CDR2 YSYEKL come from the germline V gene. Trimming left V 0 bases short and J 0 bases short, with 8 bases between. This CDR3 spans 15 amino acids. CDR3 region: CASSQEQFMNTEAFF. The CDR3 DNA follows: TGCGCCAGCAGCCAAGAACAGTTTATGAACACTGAAGCTTTCTTT.

The chain is built from TRBV7-6 and TRBJ1-5; maybe TRBD1 (6 bases). The ends were cut back, 5 bases at V and 0 bases at J, with 20 bases in the middle. CDR1 SGHVS and CDR2 FNYEAQ come from the germline V gene. The CDR3 runs to 18 residues. CDR3 DNA: TGTGCCAGCAGCAATTCCCCAGGGGCCGAATATAGCAATCAGCCCCAGCATTTT. It is translated as CASSNSPGAEYSNQPQHF. Drawing the rest from reference TRBV7-6 and TRBJ1-5, the complete variable domain is GAGVSQSPRYKVTKRGQDVALRCDPISGHVSLYWYRQALGQGPEFLTYFNYEAQQDKSGLPNDRFSAERPEGSISTLTIQRTEQRDSAMYRCASSNSPGAEYSNQPQHFGDGTRLSIL.

This clone was picked up one time. The chain has TRBV5-1 and TRBJ2-1; TRBD1 agrees at 10 bases. The CDR3 totals 14 residues. The germline CDR1 and CDR2 sequences are SGHRS and YFSETQ. The J segment lost 8 bases and the V segment lost 0 bases, leaving 2 bases of the junction unmatched. CDR3 bases: TGCGCCAGCAGCTTGGCGGACAGGGGGGATGAGCAGTTCTTC. It specifies CASSLADRGDEQFF.

This chain connects TRBV5-4 to TRBJ2-1; 11 positions match TRBD1. The CDR3 has 15 amino acids. CDR1 SGHNT and CDR2 YYREEE come from the germline V gene (reference sequence). V dropped 4 bases and J dropped 7; count of bases not matched to a gene: 7. The CDR3 DNA reads TGTGCCAGCAGCATGGGACAGGGGGTGGGGAATGAGCAGTTCTTC. Its protein is CASSMGQGVGNEQFF.

The chain combines TRBV5-1 with TRBJ2-1, with D possibly matching TRBD2 (6 bases). This CDR3 comprises 13 residues. The ends were cut back, 0 bases at V and 10 bases at J, with 11 bases in the middle. CDR1 and CDR2 from the germline V gene are SGHRS and YFSETQ. The DNA of the CDR3 is TGCGCCAGCAGCTTGGCTCCAGGGAGGGAGCAGTTCTTC. Its translation is CASSLAPGREQFF.

The V gene is TRBV28, the J gene TRBJ2-7; TRBD2 matches at 14 bases. In germline, CDR1 is MDHEN, CDR2 SYDVKM. Trimming removed 5 bases from V and 9 bases from J; junction bases left unmatched: 9. CDR3 length equals 15 residues. The CDR3 region has the DNA TGTGCCAGCAGTCCTCAGACTAGCGGGAGGGCCGGGCAGTACTTC. This sequence encodes CASSPQTSGRAGQYF.

This clone was counted a few times. The J gene is TRBJ2-2, the V gene TRBV10-1; 8 bases match TRBD2. Trimming removed 10 bases from V and 4 bases from J; junction bases left unmatched: 5. The CDR3 consists of 13 residues. Germline assignment: CDR1 WNHNN and CDR2 SYGVQD (reference sequence). The CDR3 spells CATREGGTGELFF. The CDR3 DNA sequence: TGCGCCACCCGGGAGGGGGGCACCGGGGAGCTGTTTTTT.

This chain joins TRBV3-1 (or the pseudogene TRBV3-2) and TRBJ2-1; TRBD2 aligns across 12 bases. In germline, CDR1 is LGHDT, CDR2 YNNKEL (reference sequence). The CDR3 consists of 15 residues. The ends lost 1 base at V and 10 bases at J; junction bases unmatched: 5. Written as DNA, the CDR3 is TGTGCCAGCAGCCAAGGAACTAGCGGGAGGAAAGAGCAGTTCTTC. It encodes CASSQGTSGRKEQFF.

This rearrangement joins TRBV9 to TRBJ2-3, with a possible D match to TRBD2 (5 bases). The CDR3 loop spans 13 amino acids. V shed 5 bases and J shed 5 bases, with 12 bases lying between them. CDR1 SGDLS and CDR2 YYNGEE come from the germline V gene. The CDR3 DNA reads TGTGCCAGCAGACCCCATAGCGTAGATACGCAGTATTTT. It specifies CASRPHSVDTQYF.

This clone was picked up a small number of times. The chain employs TRBV5-1 and TRBJ2-7, with D unclear. The germline CDR1 and CDR2 sequences are SGHRS and YFSETQ. Trimming removed 0 bases from V and 2 bases from J, with 9 bases in between. This CDR3 contains 14 residues. CDR3 amino acids: CASSLAPVPYEQYF. The CDR3 bases are TGCGCCAGCAGCTTGGCGCCAGTACCCTACGAGCAGTACTTC. The full variable domain, in which reference TRBV5-1 and TRBJ2-7 provide the parts outside the CDR3, is KAGVTQTPRYLIKTRGQQVTLSCSPISGHRSVSWYQQTPGQGLQFLFEYFSETQRNKGNFPGRFSGRQFSNSRSEMNVSTLELGDSALYLCASSLAPVPYEQYFGPGTRLTVT.

This clone is a singleton in its sample. The rearrangement links TRBV28 to TRBJ1-6; 8 positions match TRBD1. V shed 5 bases, J shed 12 bases, and the junction held 9 bases outside the gene matches. This CDR3 is 14 amino acids long. In germline, CDR1 is MDHEN, CDR2 SYDVKM. This CDR3 reads CASSPRQGFQPLHF. The CDR3, as DNA: TGTGCCAGCAGTCCCAGACAGGGGTTTCAACCCCTCCACTTT.

The J gene is TRBJ1-5, the V gene TRBV3-1 (or the pseudogene TRBV3-2); 7 bases line up with TRBD1. The CDR3 is 14 amino acids. The germline V gene has CDR1 LGHDT and CDR2 YNNKEL (reference sequence). Trimming removed 4 bases from V and 8 bases from J; junction bases left unmatched: 8. CDR3 sequence: CASSLRQGGKPQHF. As DNA, the CDR3 is TGTGCCAGCAGCCTCCGGCAGGGGGGCAAGCCCCAGCATTTT.

The V call is TRBV18, the J call TRBJ1-2; TRBD1 matches at 7 bases. Looked up from germline, CDR1 is KGHSH and CDR2 is LQKENI. The J segment lost 7 bases and the V segment lost 3 bases, leaving 5 bases of the junction unmatched. CDR3 size: 13 residues. The CDR3 spells CASSPGQDGGYTF. The CDR3 bases are TGTGCCAGCTCACCCGGACAGGACGGTGGCTACACCTTC.

The rearrangement joins TRBV27 to TRBJ2-1, with D maybe TRBD2 (5 bases). This CDR3 contains 16 residues. Trimming left V 5 bases short and J 2 bases short, with 16 bases between. CDR1 and CDR2 (germline): MNHEY, SMNVEV (reference sequence). The CDR3 here is CASSPLAIEAYNEQFF. The CDR3 coding sequence is TGTGCCAGCAGTCCCCTAGCAATTGAAGCCTACAATGAGCAGTTCTTC.

The chain combines TRBV5-1 with TRBJ2-5; 8 bases are shared with TRBD2. The ends lost 0 bases at V and 5 bases at J; junction bases unmatched: 6. The length of the CDR3 is 15 residues. In germline, CDR1 is SGHRS, CDR2 YFSETQ. DNA for the CDR3: TGCGCCAGCAGCTTGGTTCAGGCTAGCGGGGAGACCCAGTACTTC. Translated: CASSLVQASGETQYF.

V gene TRBV5-1 combines with J gene TRBJ2-7; TRBD1 agrees at 9 bases. J gave up 4 bases and V 4 bases, and 9 bases lay outside the gene matches. Germline assignment: CDR1 SGHRS and CDR2 YFSETQ. This CDR3 is built from 15 residues. CDR3: CASSHSTGGVYEQYF. In DNA form, the CDR3 reads TGCGCCAGCAGCCACTCGACAGGGGGGGTTTACGAGCAGTACTTC. Drawing the rest from reference TRBV5-1 and TRBJ2-7, the complete variable domain is KAGVTQTPRYLIKTRGQQVTLSCSPISGHRSVSWYQQTPGQGLQFLFEYFSETQRNKGNFPGRFSGRQFSNSRSEMNVSTLELGDSALYLCASSHSTGGVYEQYFGPGTRLTVT.

The V and J genes are TRBV11-2 and TRBJ1-1; D gene ambiguous. The CDR3 is made up of 13 amino acids. Germline V gene lookup returns CDR1 SGHAT and CDR2 FQNNGV. Between the trimmed V and J ends, which lost 3 bases and 1 base, there was a span of 6 bases. The DNA for the CDR3 is TGTGCCAGCAGCTTCACTCAGAACACTGAAGCTTTCTTT. This codes for CASSFTQNTEAFF.

This chain uses TRBV28 with TRBJ2-2; D may be TRBD2 (5 bases). The CDR3 contains 15 residues. Trimming removed 2 bases at V and 1 base at J, with 8 bases between. Germline values: CDR1 MDHEN, CDR2 SYDVKM. The CDR3 DNA is TGTGCCAGCAGTTTACTAGCCCGGAACACCGGGGAGCTGTTTTTT. Translation gives CASSLLARNTGELFF.

The chain links TRBV5-1 to TRBJ2-7, with 10 positions matching TRBD2. The CDR3 is 14 residues long. Germline V gives CDR1 SGHRS, CDR2 YFSETQ. The trim removed 7 bases at V and 5 bases at J, leaving 9 bases unmatched. The CDR3, as DNA: TGCGCCAGCCAAGCGGGGGGGTCTGGCAACGAGCAGTACTTC. Its protein product is CASQAGGSGNEQYF.

The chain uses TRBV19 and TRBJ1-5; 7 bases are a match to TRBD1. Trimming took 3 bases from V and 2 from J; bases not matched to a gene: 10. The germline V gene has CDR1 LNHDA and CDR2 SQIVND (reference sequence). This CDR3 comprises 17 residues. The CDR3 DNA reads as TGTGCCAGTAGTATTAGGGTAGGGGGCGCGGGCAATCAGCCCCAGCATTTT. This gives the protein CASSIRVGGAGNQPQHF.

The J gene is TRBJ1-1, the V gene TRBV19; D is perhaps TRBD1 (5 bases). This CDR3 region has 13 residues. V gave up 3 bases and J gave up 6 bases, with 11 bases separating them. Germline V gene lookup returns CDR1 LNHDA and CDR2 SQIVND (reference sequence). In DNA form, the CDR3 reads TGTGCCAGTAGTATTGGGGACTGGCCTGAAGCTTTCTTT. This sequence encodes CASSIGDWPEAFF. Supplemented by reference TRBV19 and TRBJ1-1, the full variable domain reads DGGITQSPKYLFRKEGQNVTLSCEQNLNHDAMYWYRQDPGQGLRLIYYSQIVNDFQKGDIAEGYSVSREKKESFPLTVTSAQKNPTAFYLCASSIGDWPEAFFGQGTRLTVV.

The CDR3 nucleotides read TGTGCCAGCAGCCAGACAGGGGTATATGGCTACACCTTC. Amino acids: CASSQTGVYGYTF. J is TRBJ1-2 and V is TRBV6-5; 8 bases match TRBD1. This CDR3 spans 13 amino acids. V shed 6 bases and J 5 bases; nucleotides not matched to a gene: 5. Looked up from germline, CDR1 is MNHEY and CDR2 is SVGAGI.

V and J are TRBV7-9 and TRBJ1-5, with 9 bases aligning to TRBD1. In germline, CDR1 is SEHNR, CDR2 FQNEAQ (reference sequence). The CDR3 extends over 16 amino acids. With 4 bases clipped from V and 1 base from J, the junction kept 5 bases outside the gene matches. DNA for the CDR3: TGTGCCAGCAGCTCAACGACAGGGGGGAGCAATCAGCCCCAGCATTTT. Amino acids: CASSSTTGGSNQPQHF.

The J gene is TRBJ2-1, the V gene TRBV29-1; TRBD2 matches at 12 bases. Unmatched junction bases numbered 5, after V lost 4 bases and J lost 4 bases. This CDR3 has 15 residues. The germline CDR1 and CDR2 sequences are SQVTM and ANQGSEA. CDR3 amino acids: CSVGLAGGPYNEQFF. The CDR3 DNA sequence: TGCAGCGTTGGTCTAGCGGGAGGGCCTTACAATGAGCAGTTCTTC.

The V gene is TRBV6-2 or TRBV6-3, the J gene TRBJ2-2, with D tentatively TRBD1 (5 bases). The CDR3 runs to 15 residues. Germline CDR1 reads MNHEY; CDR2 reads SVGEGT. V gave up 6 bases and J gave up 2 bases, with 13 bases separating them. DNA for the CDR3: TGTGCCAGCAGCCCAAGGGGATTTAACACCGGGGAGCTGTTTTTT. Its protein product is CASSPRGFNTGELFF.